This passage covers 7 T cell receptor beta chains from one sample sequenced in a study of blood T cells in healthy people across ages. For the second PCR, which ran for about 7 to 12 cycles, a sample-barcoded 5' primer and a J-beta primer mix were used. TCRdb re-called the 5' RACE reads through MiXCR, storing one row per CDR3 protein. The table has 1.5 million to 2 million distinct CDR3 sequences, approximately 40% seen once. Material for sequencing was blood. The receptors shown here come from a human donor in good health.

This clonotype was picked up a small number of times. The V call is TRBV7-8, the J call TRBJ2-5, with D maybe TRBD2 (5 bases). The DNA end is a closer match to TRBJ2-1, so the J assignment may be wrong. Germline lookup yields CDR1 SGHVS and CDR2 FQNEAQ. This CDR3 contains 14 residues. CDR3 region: CASSLSLVQETQFF. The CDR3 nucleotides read TGTGCCAGCAGCTTATCACTAGTTCAAGAGACCCAGTTCTTC.

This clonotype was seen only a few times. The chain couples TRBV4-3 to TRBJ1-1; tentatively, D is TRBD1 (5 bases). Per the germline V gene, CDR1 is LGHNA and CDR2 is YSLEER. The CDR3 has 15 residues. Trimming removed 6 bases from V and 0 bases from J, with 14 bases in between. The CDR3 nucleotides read TGCGCCAGCAGTGACCGGGGGGTTATGAACACTGAAGCTTTCTTT. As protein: CASSDRGVMNTEAFF.

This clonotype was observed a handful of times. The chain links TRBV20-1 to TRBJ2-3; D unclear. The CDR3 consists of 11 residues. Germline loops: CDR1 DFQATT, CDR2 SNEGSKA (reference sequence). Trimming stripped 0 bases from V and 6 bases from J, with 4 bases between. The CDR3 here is CSARDWDTQYF. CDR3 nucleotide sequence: TGCAGTGCTAGAGATTGGGATACGCAGTATTTT.

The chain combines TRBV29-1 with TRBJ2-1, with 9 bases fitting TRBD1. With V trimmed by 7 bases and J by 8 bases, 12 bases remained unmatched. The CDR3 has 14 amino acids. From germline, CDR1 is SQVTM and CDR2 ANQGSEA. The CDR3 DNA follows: TGCAGCGCCCAAAGGGGGACAGGGACAGATGAGCAGTTCTTC. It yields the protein CSAQRGTGTDEQFF.

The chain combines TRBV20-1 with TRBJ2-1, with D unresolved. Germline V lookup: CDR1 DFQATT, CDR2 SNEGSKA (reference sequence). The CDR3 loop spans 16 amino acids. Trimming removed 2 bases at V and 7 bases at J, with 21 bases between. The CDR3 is CSARSRAGVLYNEQFF. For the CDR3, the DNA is TGCAGTGCTAGAAGTCGGGCTGGAGTTCTATATAATGAGCAGTTCTTC.

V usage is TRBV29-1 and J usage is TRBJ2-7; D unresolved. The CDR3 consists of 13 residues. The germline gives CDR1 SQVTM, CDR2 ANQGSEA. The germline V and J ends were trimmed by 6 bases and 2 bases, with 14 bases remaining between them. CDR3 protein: CSVMALLTYEQYF. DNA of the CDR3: TGCAGCGTCATGGCCCTGCTAACCTACGAGCAGTACTTC.

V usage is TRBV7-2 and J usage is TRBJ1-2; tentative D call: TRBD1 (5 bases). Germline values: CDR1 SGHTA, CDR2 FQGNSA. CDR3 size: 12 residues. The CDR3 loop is CASMGGVYGYTF. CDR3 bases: TGTGCGTCAATGGGGGGAGTCTATGGCTACACCTTC.